This T cell receptor beta chain came from a study of neoadjuvant nivolumab and ipilimumab in lung cancer. This CDR3 has 14 residues. Germline CDR1 is ENHRY and CDR2 is SYGVKD. Trimming removed 5 bases from V and 7 bases from J, with 14 bases in between. Here immunoSEQ multiplex PCR was the method, and the copy in TCRdb shows in-frame clones only, minus some. Altogether about 13,000 clones are present, around 95% being singletons, with the ten largest covering around 2.3%. This TCR derives from an adult with non-small cell lung cancer. V usage is TRBV10-3 and J usage is TRBJ1-4; a weak D match, TRBD1 (6 bases). The specimen was peripheral blood, collected after neoadjuvant nivolumab, alone or with ipilimumab, at or shortly before surgery. The CDR3 DNA is TGTGCCATCAGTCCAGGGGAGCGCTCTGAAAAACTGTTTTTT. This sequence encodes CAISPGERSEKLFF.